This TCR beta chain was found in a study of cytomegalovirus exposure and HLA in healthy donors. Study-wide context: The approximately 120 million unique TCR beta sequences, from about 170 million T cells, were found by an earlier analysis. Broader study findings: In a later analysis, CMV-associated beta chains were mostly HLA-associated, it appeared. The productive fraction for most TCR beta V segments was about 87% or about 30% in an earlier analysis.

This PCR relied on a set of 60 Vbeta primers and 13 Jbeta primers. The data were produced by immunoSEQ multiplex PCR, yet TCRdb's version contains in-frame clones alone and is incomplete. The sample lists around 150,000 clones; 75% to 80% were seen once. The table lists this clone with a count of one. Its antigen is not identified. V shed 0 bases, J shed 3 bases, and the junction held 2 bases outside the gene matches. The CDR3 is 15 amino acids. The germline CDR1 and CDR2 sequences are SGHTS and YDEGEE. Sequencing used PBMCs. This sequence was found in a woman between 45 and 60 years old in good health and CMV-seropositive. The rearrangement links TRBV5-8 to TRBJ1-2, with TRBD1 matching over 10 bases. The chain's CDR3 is CASSLVGQGHYGYTF. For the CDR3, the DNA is TGTGCCAGCAGCTTGGTGGGACAGGGGCACTATGGCTACACCTTC. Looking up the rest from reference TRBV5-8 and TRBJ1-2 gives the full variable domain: EAGVTQSPTHLIKTRGQQATLRCSPISGHTSVYWYQQALGLGLQFLLWYDEGEERNRGNFPPRFSGRQFPNYSSELNVNALELEDSALYLCASSLVGQGHYGYTFGSGTRLTVV.